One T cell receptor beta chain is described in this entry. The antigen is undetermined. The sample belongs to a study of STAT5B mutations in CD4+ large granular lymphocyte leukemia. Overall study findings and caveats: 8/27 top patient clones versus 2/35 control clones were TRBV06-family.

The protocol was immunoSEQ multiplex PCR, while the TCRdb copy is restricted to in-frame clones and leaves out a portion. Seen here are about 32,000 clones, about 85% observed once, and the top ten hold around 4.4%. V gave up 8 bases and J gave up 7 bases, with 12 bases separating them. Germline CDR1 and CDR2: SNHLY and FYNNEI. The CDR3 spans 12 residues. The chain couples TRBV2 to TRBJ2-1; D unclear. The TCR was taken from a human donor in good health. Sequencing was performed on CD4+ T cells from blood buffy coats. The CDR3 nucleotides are TGTGCCAGCTCTCCAACAGTGAATGAGCAGTTCTTC. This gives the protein CASSPTVNEQFF.